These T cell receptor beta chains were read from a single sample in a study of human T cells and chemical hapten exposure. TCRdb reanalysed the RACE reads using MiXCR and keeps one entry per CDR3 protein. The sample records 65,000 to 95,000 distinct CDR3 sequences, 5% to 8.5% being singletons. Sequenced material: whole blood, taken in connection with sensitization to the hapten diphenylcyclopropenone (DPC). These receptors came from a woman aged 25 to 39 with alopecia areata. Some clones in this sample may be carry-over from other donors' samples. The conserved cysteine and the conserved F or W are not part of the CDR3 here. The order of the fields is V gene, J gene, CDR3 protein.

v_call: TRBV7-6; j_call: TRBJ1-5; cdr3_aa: ASSSTGGAEPQH
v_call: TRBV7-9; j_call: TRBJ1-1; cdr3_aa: ASSLGGYRTEAF
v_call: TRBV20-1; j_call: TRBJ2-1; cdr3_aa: SATHRGGAVNEQF
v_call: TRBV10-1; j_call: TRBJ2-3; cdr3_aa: ASSEVDSLPPDTQY
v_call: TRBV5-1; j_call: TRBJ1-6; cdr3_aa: ASREEPSYNSPLH
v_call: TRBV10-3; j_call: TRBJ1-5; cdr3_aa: ATCLTLNQPQH
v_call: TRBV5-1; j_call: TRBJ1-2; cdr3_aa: ASSSRQGPDGYT
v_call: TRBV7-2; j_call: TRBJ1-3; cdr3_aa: ASSLGQSSGNTIY
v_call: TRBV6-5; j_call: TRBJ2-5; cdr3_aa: ASSYPSYGQGGPETQY
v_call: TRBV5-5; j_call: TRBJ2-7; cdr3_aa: ASSSGQVYVYEQY
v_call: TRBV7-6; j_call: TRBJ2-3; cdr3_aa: ASSLGSSGGTDTQY
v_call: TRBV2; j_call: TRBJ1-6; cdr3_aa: ASRGMKTPLH
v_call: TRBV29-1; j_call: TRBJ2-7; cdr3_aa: SVRNSYEQY
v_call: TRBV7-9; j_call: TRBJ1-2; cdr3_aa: ASSLPWGADYGYT
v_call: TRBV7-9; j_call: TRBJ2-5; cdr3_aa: ASSSGSTQETQY
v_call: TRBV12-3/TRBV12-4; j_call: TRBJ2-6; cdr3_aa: ASTHGRGVPGANVLT
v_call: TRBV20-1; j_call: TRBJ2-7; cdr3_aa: SAKRLAGDYEQY
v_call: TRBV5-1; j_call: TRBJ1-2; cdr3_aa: ASSLNPSQPAGYT
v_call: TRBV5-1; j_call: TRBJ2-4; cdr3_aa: ASSSTVAKNIQY
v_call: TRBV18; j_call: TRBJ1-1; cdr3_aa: ASSPQAISDTEAF
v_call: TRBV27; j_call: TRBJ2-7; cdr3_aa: ASNPITGTGSHEQY